This is a list of T cell receptor beta chains from one sample in a study of cytomegalovirus exposure and HLA in healthy donors. The table came from immunoSEQ multiplex PCR; TCRdb's copy has only in-frame clones and leaves some out. In the table there are some 170,000 clones, over 60% of which are singletons. The specimen sequenced was PBMCs. Receptors originate from a woman aged 25 to 39 in good health and CMV-seronegative. Each CDR3 is given with its conserved first and last residue. The order of the fields is D gene, J gene, V gene, clone size, CDR3 DNA, CDR3 protein. D genes are given only for firm matches. Part of the rows lack a size; the others show once, few, many or a class for expanded clones.

D gene: .
J gene: TRBJ2-7
V gene: TRBV2
clone size: many
CDR3 DNA: TGTGCCAGCCGACTCTCCGGGGGCTCCTACGAGCAGTACTTC
CDR3 protein: CASRLSGGSYEQYF

D gene: .
J gene: TRBJ1-5
V gene: TRBV19
clone size: .
CDR3 DNA: TGTGCCAGTAGTATCTCCGGGATAACTTATAGCAATCAGCCCCAGCATTTT
CDR3 protein: CASSISGITYSNQPQHF

D gene: .
J gene: TRBJ2-7
V gene: TRBV5-1
clone size: .
CDR3 DNA: TGCGCCAGCAGCTTGTCGAGGGAAGTCCACGAGCAGTACTTC
CDR3 protein: CASSLSREVHEQYF

D gene: .
J gene: TRBJ2-7
V gene: TRBV7-6
clone size: .
CDR3 DNA: TGTGCCAGCAGGACGACTCCCGGGGTCGACGAGCAGTACTTC
CDR3 protein: CASRTTPGVDEQYF

D gene: TRBD2
J gene: TRBJ2-1
V gene: TRBV7-9
clone size: .
CDR3 DNA: TGTGCCAGCAGGCTCACTAGCGATACGGGAAATGAGCAGTTCTTC
CDR3 protein: CASRLTSDTGNEQFF

D gene: TRBD1
J gene: TRBJ1-6
V gene: TRBV18
clone size: .
CDR3 DNA: TGTGCCAGCTCTCAGGACAGGAGTAATTCACCCCTCCACTTT
CDR3 protein: CASSQDRSNSPLHF

D gene: .
J gene: TRBJ2-5
V gene: TRBV7-8
clone size: .
CDR3 DNA: TGTGCCAGCAGCTCAAAAGAGACCCAGTACTTC
CDR3 protein: CASSSKETQYF

D gene: .
J gene: TRBJ1-2
V gene: TRBV18
clone size: .
CDR3 DNA: TGTGCCAGCTCACCAACTGTCACCTATGGCTACACCTTC
CDR3 protein: CASSPTVTYGYTF

D gene: TRBD1
J gene: TRBJ1-3
V gene: TRBV2
clone size: few
CDR3 DNA: TGTGCCAGCAGACGACAGGGCAACTCTGGAAACACCATATATTTT
CDR3 protein: CASRRQGNSGNTIYF

D gene: .
J gene: TRBJ1-1
V gene: TRBV7-8
clone size: .
CDR3 DNA: TGTGCCAGCAGCCCTTATGCGGTCCTGAACACTGAAGCTTTCTTT
CDR3 protein: CASSPYAVLNTEAFF

D gene: TRBD2
J gene: TRBJ2-7
V gene: TRBV29-1
clone size: .
CDR3 DNA: TGCAGCGTTGAAGCGGAGGGGAGGGGATCCTACGAGCAGTACTTC
CDR3 protein: CSVEAEGRGSYEQYF

D gene: .
J gene: TRBJ2-1
V gene: TRBV5-1
clone size: few
CDR3 DNA: TGCGCCAGCAGCTTGGGGACAAGAGGAATCAATGAGCAGTTCTTC
CDR3 protein: CASSLGTRGINEQFF

D gene: .
J gene: TRBJ2-5
V gene: TRBV6-6
clone size: .
CDR3 DNA: TGTGCCAGCAGTAGCGAAAGGAATCAAGTTCAAGAGACCCAGTACTTC
CDR3 protein: CASSSERNQVQETQYF

D gene: .
J gene: TRBJ2-4
V gene: TRBV28
clone size: .
CDR3 DNA: TGTGCCAGCAGTCCCCAGGGGCTTGGCAAAAACATTCAGTACTTC
CDR3 protein: CASSPQGLGKNIQYF

D gene: TRBD1
J gene: TRBJ2-7
V gene: TRBV7-2
clone size: few
CDR3 DNA: TGTGCCAGCAGCAAGAGACAGGGGTCCTACGAGCAGTACTTC
CDR3 protein: CASSKRQGSYEQYF

D gene: .
J gene: TRBJ2-2
V gene: TRBV6-5
clone size: once
CDR3 DNA: TGTGCCAGCAGTTACTCCCTACACGGGACCGGGGAGCTGTTTTTT
CDR3 protein: CASSYSLHGTGELFF

D gene: .
J gene: TRBJ1-2
V gene: TRBV6-6
clone size: .
CDR3 DNA: TGTGCCAGCACCAAGGCGGTGGGTTACAGTCCGGGAGGCTACACCTTC
CDR3 protein: CASTKAVGYSPGGYTF

D gene: TRBD1
J gene: TRBJ1-4
V gene: TRBV2
clone size: .
CDR3 DNA: TGTGCCAGCAGATCGTACAGGGGCCGGGCAAATGAAAAACTGTTTTTT
CDR3 protein: CASRSYRGRANEKLFF

D gene: .
J gene: TRBJ2-2
V gene: TRBV28
clone size: .
CDR3 DNA: TGTGCCAGCAGGGTGGAGGGGCGCGGGGAGCTGTTTTTT
CDR3 protein: CASRVEGRGELFF

D gene: TRBD2
J gene: TRBJ2-1
V gene: TRBV13
clone size: .
CDR3 DNA: TGTGCCAGCAGCTTTCCCTCATCTAGCGGACTCGGGAGTGAGCAGTTCTTC
CDR3 protein: CASSFPSSSGLGSEQFF

D gene: .
J gene: TRBJ1-3
V gene: TRBV27
clone size: few
CDR3 DNA: TGTGCCAGCAGTTTAGGGGGGACTGGAAACACCATATATTTT
CDR3 protein: CASSLGGTGNTIYF

D gene: TRBD2
J gene: TRBJ2-1
V gene: TRBV19
clone size: .
CDR3 DNA: TGTGCCAGTAGTACTCGGACTAGCGGGAGTGTCGCCAATGAGCAGTTCTTC
CDR3 protein: CASSTRTSGSVANEQFF

D gene: TRBD2
J gene: TRBJ2-7
V gene: TRBV27
clone size: few
CDR3 DNA: TGTGCCAGCAGTTCCAGGACTAGCGGGAGTTACGAGCAGTACTTC
CDR3 protein: CASSSRTSGSYEQYF

D gene: TRBD2
J gene: TRBJ2-5
V gene: TRBV15
clone size: once
CDR3 DNA: TGTGCCACCAGCAGAGTAGGGCGGGAGGGGAAAGAGACCCAGTACTTC
CDR3 protein: CATSRVGREGKETQYF

D gene: .
J gene: TRBJ2-2
V gene: TRBV11-3
clone size: .
CDR3 DNA: TGTGCCAGCAGCCCCAGGGAGGGGGAGGAGCTGTTTTTT
CDR3 protein: CASSPREGEELFF

D gene: .
J gene: TRBJ2-1
V gene: TRBV19
clone size: few
CDR3 DNA: TGTGCCAGTACAATTCGGGGGAATGAGCAGTTCTTC
CDR3 protein: CASTIRGNEQFF

D gene: TRBD2
J gene: TRBJ2-5
V gene: TRBV9
clone size: once
CDR3 DNA: TGTGCCAGCAGCGTAGGGAGCGGGAGAGGCGAAGAGACCCAGTACTTC
CDR3 protein: CASSVGSGRGEETQYF

D gene: TRBD1
J gene: TRBJ1-1
V gene: TRBV7-9
clone size: .
CDR3 DNA: TGTGCCAGCAACGGAAGGACAGGGGCGGAGACTGAAGCTTTCTTT
CDR3 protein: CASNGRTGAETEAFF

D gene: TRBD2
J gene: TRBJ2-2
V gene: TRBV9
clone size: .
CDR3 DNA: TGTGCCAGCAGCTCCCCGGGTAGCGGGCCCGGGGAGCTGTTTTTT
CDR3 protein: CASSSPGSGPGELFF

D gene: .
J gene: TRBJ1-2
V gene: TRBV7-2
clone size: .
CDR3 DNA: TGTGCCAGCAGCTTCACTCCGGACAGCAGCTATGGCTACACCTTC
CDR3 protein: CASSFTPDSSYGYTF

D gene: .
J gene: TRBJ2-7
V gene: TRBV5-1
clone size: .
CDR3 DNA: TGCGCCAGCAGCCCAATGGCACAGGGCGAGGCCTACGAGCAGTACTTC
CDR3 protein: CASSPMAQGEAYEQYF

D gene: TRBD1
J gene: TRBJ2-7
V gene: TRBV5-1
clone size: .
CDR3 DNA: TGCGCCAGCAGCTTGGGGACAGGGCTTCACGAGCAGTACTTC
CDR3 protein: CASSLGTGLHEQYF

D gene: .
J gene: TRBJ1-4
V gene: TRBV4-3
clone size: .
CDR3 DNA: TGCGCCAGCAGTCCAGGGGAAACTAATGAAAAACTGTTTTTT
CDR3 protein: CASSPGETNEKLFF

D gene: .
J gene: TRBJ2-1
V gene: TRBV27
clone size: .
CDR3 DNA: TGTGCCAGCAGACTGAGACTAGTGTACAATGAGCAGTTCTTC
CDR3 protein: CASRLRLVYNEQFF

D gene: TRBD2
J gene: TRBJ2-3
V gene: TRBV5-4
clone size: .
CDR3 DNA: TGTGCCAGCAGCTTGGGGTCTAGCGGGGAGACAGATACGCAGTATTTT
CDR3 protein: CASSLGSSGETDTQYF

D gene: .
J gene: TRBJ1-1
V gene: TRBV10-2
clone size: .
CDR3 DNA: TGCGCCAGCTCTCGGGGTGTCACTGAAGCTTTCTTT
CDR3 protein: CASSRGVTEAFF

D gene: TRBD2
J gene: TRBJ2-1
V gene: TRBV4-2
clone size: .
CDR3 DNA: TGTGCCAGCAGCCAAAAGGGAGGGAATGAGCAGTTCTTC
CDR3 protein: CASSQKGGNEQFF

D gene: .
J gene: TRBJ2-5
V gene: TRBV9
clone size: .
CDR3 DNA: TGTGCCAGCAGCGAGGGGGGGAGGGGTGAGGAAGAGACCCAGTACTTC
CDR3 protein: CASSEGGRGEEETQYF

D gene: TRBD1
J gene: TRBJ1-5
V gene: TRBV16
clone size: .
CDR3 DNA: TGTGCCAGCAGCCAAGATGGGGACAGATATCAGCCCCAGCATTTT
CDR3 protein: CASSQDGDRYQPQHF

D gene: .
J gene: TRBJ2-5
V gene: TRBV6-5
clone size: few
CDR3 DNA: TGTGCCAGCAGTTACACCCGGGACTTAGAGACCCAGTACTTC
CDR3 protein: CASSYTRDLETQYF

D gene: .
J gene: TRBJ1-2
V gene: TRBV6-5
clone size: few
CDR3 DNA: TGTGCCAGCAGTTACTCGACCGGGAGCAGAAGCAGCTACACCTTC
CDR3 protein: CASSYSTGSRSSYTF

D gene: .
J gene: TRBJ1-4
V gene: TRBV6-1
clone size: .
CDR3 DNA: TGTGCCAGCAGTTCCCGCGTGGAAAAACTGTTTTTT
CDR3 protein: CASSSRVEKLFF

D gene: TRBD1
J gene: TRBJ1-1
V gene: TRBV4-2
clone size: .
CDR3 DNA: TGTGCCAGCAGCCGTACAGGGGGCGGGATGAACACTGAAGCTTTCTTT
CDR3 protein: CASSRTGGGMNTEAFF